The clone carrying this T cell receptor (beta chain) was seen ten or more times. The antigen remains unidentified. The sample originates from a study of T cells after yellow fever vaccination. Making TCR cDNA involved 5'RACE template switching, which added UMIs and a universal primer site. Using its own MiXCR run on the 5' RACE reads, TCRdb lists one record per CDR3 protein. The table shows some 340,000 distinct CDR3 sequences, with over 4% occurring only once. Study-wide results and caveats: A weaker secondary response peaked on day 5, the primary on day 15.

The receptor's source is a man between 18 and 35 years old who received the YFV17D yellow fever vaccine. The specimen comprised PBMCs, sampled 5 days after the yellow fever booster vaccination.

CDR3: CASSQDLSVGSDTQYF. The CDR3 DNA follows: TGCGCCAGCAGCCAAGATCTATCCGTTGGGAGTGATACGCAGTATTTT. This chain links TRBV4-3 with TRBJ2-3, with D possibly TRBD2 on 5 matching bases. Per germline, CDR1 LGHNA and CDR2 YSLEER. Trimming stripped 0 bases from V and 6 bases from J, with 16 bases between. The CDR3 length is 16 residues.